A single sample is the source of the 32 T cell receptor beta chains below, sequenced in a study of blood T cell repertoires in COVID-19. Assay: immunoSEQ multiplex PCR; the TCRdb copy retains only in-frame clones and omits some. The data contain some 150,000 clones, roughly 88% of them singletons. What was sequenced was peripheral blood. These receptors originate from a man aged 55-75 years who had recovered from COVID-19.

Concerning this clone: One junction end disagrees with the germline gene, perhaps due to a read error. The chain uses TRBV7-7 and TRBJ1-1, with D maybe TRBD1 (5 bases). The CDR3 runs to 16 residues. Germline CDR1 SSHAT, CDR2 FNYEAQ (reference sequence). CDR3 sequence: CASSLVGGVENTEAFF. In nucleotides, the CDR3 is TGTGCTAGCAGCTTAGTCGGGGGGGTCGAAAACACTGAAGCTTTCTTT. The variable domain in full, with the rest retrieved from reference TRBV7-7 and TRBJ1-1, is GAGVSQSPRYKVTKRGQDVTLRCDPISSHATLYWYQQALGQGPEFLTYFNYEAQPDKSGLPSDRFSAERPEGSISTLTIQRTEQRDSAMYRCASSLVGGVENTEAFFGQGTRLTVV.

The V and J genes are TRBV10-3 and TRBJ1-1, with TRBD1 matching 7 bases. CDR1 is ENHRY and CDR2 is SYGVKD in the germline V gene. This CDR3 is 15 amino acids long. V gave up 0 bases and J gave up 5 bases; unmatched junction bases: 6. In DNA, the CDR3 is TGTGCCATCAGTGAGTCGAGGGGGCTGGGGACTGAAGCTTTCTTT. This translates into CAISESRGLGTEAFF.

V gene TRBV5-4 combines with J gene TRBJ2-5; 10 nucleotides align to TRBD2. Germline trimming cut 1 base from V and 5 bases from J; bases unmatched to any gene: 5. The germline V gene encodes CDR1 SGHNT and CDR2 YYREEE (reference sequence). CDR3 length: 15 amino acids. CDR3 sequence (DNA): TGTGCCAGCAGCTTGTTGGTAGCGGGGGGTGAGACCCAGTACTTC. Its protein product is CASSLLVAGGETQYF.

The V call is TRBV3-1 (or the pseudogene TRBV3-2), the J call TRBJ2-3, with 10 bases fitting TRBD2. The germline V gene has CDR1 LGHDT and CDR2 YNNKEL (reference sequence). The CDR3 contains 19 residues. V lost 1 base and J lost 4; bases outside the gene matches: 14. Written as DNA, the CDR3 is TGTGCCAGCAGCCAAGCTAGCGGGGGATTAATGGGTCGCGCAGATACGCAGTATTTT. Amino acids: CASSQASGGLMGRADTQYF.

This clone showed up just once. The chain is built from TRBV15 and TRBJ1-1; tentatively, D is TRBD1 (5 bases). From germline, CDR1 is LNHNV and CDR2 YYDKDF (reference sequence). This CDR3 comprises 14 residues. The V end was cut by 5 bases, the J end by 1 base, with 11 bases between. CDR3 sequence reads: CATSDRGGNTEAFF. In DNA form, the CDR3 reads TGTGCCACCAGCGATCGGGGGGGGAACACTGAAGCTTTCTTT.

The chain employs TRBV7-9 and TRBJ2-1; D is possibly TRBD1 (6 bases). The germline V and J ends were trimmed by 6 bases and 4 bases, with 19 bases remaining between them. CDR3 length equals 16 residues. Germline V CDR1 and CDR2: SEHNR, FQNEAQ (reference sequence). The CDR3 DNA reads as TGTGCCAGCAGTTCATACTCGGGACAAACTTACAATGAGCAGTTCTTC. Amino acids: CASSSYSGQTYNEQFF. The whole variable domain, remainder taken from reference TRBV7-9 and TRBJ2-1, is DTGVSQNPRHKITKRGQNVTFRCDPISEHNRLYWYRQTLGQGPEFLTYFQNEAQLEKSRLLSDRFSAERPKGSFSTLEIQRTEQGDSAMYLCASSSYSGQTYNEQFFGPGTRLTVL.

The CDR3 coding sequence is TGTGCCAGTAGTACCGGACAGGGGGTCAATGGCTACACCTTC. The encoded protein is CASSTGQGVNGYTF. The chain has TRBV19 and TRBJ1-2, with TRBD1 matching over 10 bases. CDR1 is LNHDA, CDR2 SQIVND, per germline (reference sequence). CDR3 length: 14 residues. The V gene end was trimmed by 4 bases and the J gene end by 6 bases; junction bases not matched to a gene: 5.

The chain has TRBV23-1 and TRBJ1-5, with TRBD1 identical over 7 bases. TRBV23-1 is placed among ORFs of uncertain function. The CDR3 length is 15 residues. J gave up 3 bases and V 3 bases, and 5 bases lay outside the gene matches. The chain's CDR3 is CASSQSDRVNQPQHF. For the CDR3, the DNA is TGCGCCAGCAGTCAGTCAGACAGGGTCAATCAGCCCCAGCATTTT.

The J gene is TRBJ2-2, the V gene TRBV5-6, with 7 bases lining up with TRBD1. Germline V gene lookup returns CDR1 SGHDT and CDR2 YYEEEE. The CDR3 has 15 residues. With 0 bases clipped from V and 3 bases from J, the junction kept 2 bases outside the gene matches. Here the CDR3 reads CASSLVQGDTGELFF. CDR3 coding DNA: TGTGCCAGCAGCTTGGTGCAGGGGGACACCGGGGAGCTGTTTTTT.

The J gene is TRBJ1-4, the V gene TRBV18, with 8 bases matching TRBD1. The CDR3 extends over 14 amino acids. J lost 6 bases, V lost 6 bases, and 6 bases had no gene match. Germline V gene sequence: CDR1 KGHSH, CDR2 LQKENI. Here the CDR3 DNA reads TGTGCCAGCTCCGTCGGACAGGGTGATGAAAAACTGTTTTTT. Protein sequence: CASSVGQGDEKLFF.

This sequence joins TRBV6-1 and TRBJ2-1, with a weak D call TRBD2 (5 bases). The CDR3 spans 15 residues. Germline V lookup: CDR1 MNHNS, CDR2 SASEGT. The V and J ends lost 2 bases and 2 bases respectively, with 10 bases between them. The CDR3 DNA is TGTGCCAGCAGTGAACGGGAATGGACCTACAATGAGCAGTTCTTC. Translation gives CASSEREWTYNEQFF.

The chain couples TRBV3-1 (or the pseudogene TRBV3-2) to TRBJ2-3; 9 bases align to TRBD1. This CDR3 contains 14 residues. The V segment lost 5 bases and the J segment 4 bases; nucleotides outside the gene matches: 4. The V gene's germline CDR1 is LGHDT and CDR2 YNNKEL (reference sequence). The CDR3 loop is CASSVRTGADTQYF. The CDR3 DNA reads as TGTGCCAGCAGCGTTCGGACAGGGGCAGATACGCAGTATTTT.

In DNA, the CDR3 is TGTGCCAGCAGTCTCTCAACCCTCCAGGGGGCGAATACCTACGAGCAGTACTTC. Translating it yields CASSLSTLQGANTYEQYF. This chain links TRBV6-6 with TRBJ2-7; 8 positions match TRBD1. Unmatched junction bases numbered 17, after V lost 5 bases and J lost 2 bases. This CDR3 has 18 residues. CDR1 is MNHNY, CDR2 SVGAGI, per germline (reference sequence).

Only one count was recorded for this clone. This chain uses TRBV6-1 with TRBJ1-1; D gene ambiguous. There are 16 residues in the CDR3. V lost 4 bases and J lost 0, with 15 bases in between. Looked up from germline, CDR1 is MNHNS and CDR2 is SASEGT. CDR3 nucleotide sequence: TGTGCCAGCAGTGGGGTTTTGGGGAGCCTGAACACTGAAGCTTTCTTT. It translates to CASSGVLGSLNTEAFF.

The chain couples TRBV29-1 to TRBJ2-2; D possibly corresponds to TRBD1 (6 bases). CDR3 length equals 13 residues. V lost 6 bases to trimming and J lost 5 bases, with 13 bases between them. Germline CDR1 is SQVTM and CDR2 is ANQGSEA. The CDR3 loop reads CSVSLQGTGELFF. CDR3 coding DNA: TGCAGCGTGTCGTTACAGGGAACCGGGGAGCTGTTTTTT.

DNA of the CDR3: TGTGCCAGCAGCTTAAGGCAGGGACAGCCCCAGCATTTT. Translating gives CASSLRQGQPQHF. This chain connects TRBV7-8 to TRBJ1-5; possible D gene TRBD1, 5 bases. The germline gives CDR1 SGHVS, CDR2 FQNEAQ. Trimming took 2 bases from V and 7 from J, leaving 9 bases between them. CDR3 length: 13 residues.

This chain joins TRBV5-6 and TRBJ2-3, with no clear D. The V gene lost 0 bases and the J gene lost 2 bases, with 4 bases spanning the gap. Germline V gene sequence: CDR1 SGHDT, CDR2 YYEEEE. The CDR3 runs to 13 residues. As DNA, the CDR3 is TGTGCCAGCAGCTTGGACTCCACAGATACGCAGTATTTT. The encoded protein is CASSLDSTDTQYF.

The chain links TRBV7-9 to TRBJ2-7, with a weak D call TRBD2 (6 bases). This CDR3 comprises 14 residues. The V end lost 10 bases, the J end lost 6 bases, and 22 bases lay between the germline ends. Germline V CDR1 and CDR2: SEHNR, FQNEAQ (reference sequence). CDR3 DNA: TGTGCCACCGATAAGCTGACCTCGGAGGGCGAGCAGTACTTC. Protein sequence: CATDKLTSEGEQYF.

This chain uses TRBV4-2 with TRBJ2-1, with 8 positions matching TRBD2. CDR1 LGHNA and CDR2 YNFKEQ come from the germline V gene. V was pared by 0 bases and J by 9 bases, with 7 bases of the junction left unmatched. This CDR3 spans 15 amino acids. The CDR3 is CASSQEVAGTTEQFF. CDR3 sequence (DNA): TGTGCCAGCAGCCAAGAAGTAGCGGGGACAACTGAGCAGTTCTTC.

This chain links TRBV6-5 with TRBJ1-6, with 8 bases that match TRBD1. CDR3 length: 15 amino acids. The germline V gene encodes CDR1 MNHEY and CDR2 SVGAGI. V was pared by 5 bases and J by 6 bases, with 6 bases of the junction left unmatched. CDR3 in DNA: TGTGCCAGCAGTCCCCGGACAGGGAGTAATTCACCCCTCCACTTT. Translation gives CASSPRTGSNSPLHF.

The genes are TRBV6-5 and TRBJ1-2; no firm D call. The germline V gene has CDR1 MNHEY and CDR2 SVGAGI. Trimming took off 2 bases at V and 6 bases at J, with 10 bases between the two ends. This CDR3 contains 13 residues. This CDR3 reads CASSYEGVNGYTF. The CDR3 nucleotides are TGTGCCAGCAGTTACGAGGGAGTTAATGGCTACACCTTC.

A remark on this clone: The limits of the CDR3 on the DNA are not certain, so only TCRdb's listed CDR3 is given. The chain employs TRBV5-4 and TRBJ1-6. CDR1 is SGHNT, CDR2 YYREEE, per germline (reference sequence). The CDR3 numbers 13 amino acids, ends counted. The CDR3 is CASSFGSGSPLHF.

The CDR3 DNA is TGTGCCAGTAGTATTGGACAGGGGGCGGGGGAGCAGTACTTC. This sequence encodes CASSIGQGAGEQYF. The rearrangement links TRBV19 to TRBJ2-7; 11 bases are shared with TRBD1. V shed 3 bases, J shed 7 bases, and the junction held 5 bases outside the gene matches. The CDR3 has 14 residues. From germline, CDR1 is LNHDA and CDR2 SQIVND (reference sequence).

The V and J genes are TRBV24-1 and TRBJ2-2; TRBD1 agrees at 9 bases. The V segment lost 4 bases and the J segment 7 bases; nucleotides outside the gene matches: 6. Germline V gene lookup returns CDR1 KGHDR and CDR2 SFDVKD. The CDR3 consists of 15 residues. Here the CDR3 DNA reads TGTGCCACCAGTGACCCGACAGGGGGGGACGGGGAGCTGTTTTTT. Protein: CATSDPTGGDGELFF.

J is TRBJ1-1 and V is TRBV4-2; D is uncertain. This CDR3 has 15 residues. Trimming took 4 bases from V and 0 from J, leaving 12 bases between them. CDR1 is LGHNA and CDR2 is YNFKEQ in the germline V gene. As DNA, the CDR3 is TGTGCCAGCAGCCTAACTGGGCAGCTGAACACTGAAGCTTTCTTT. This translates into CASSLTGQLNTEAFF.

To note about this clone: Its ends do not fully match the called genes, so a read error is possible. V and J are TRBV6-2 or TRBV6-3 and TRBJ1-1; D is unclear. The CDR3 extends over 14 amino acids. Germline CDR1 is MNHEY and CDR2 is SVGEGT. The CDR3 DNA reads as TGTGCCAGCAGCTACTACGGGGAGAACACTGAAGCTTTCTTT. Translation: CASSYYGENTEAFF.

The gene calls are TRBV19 and TRBJ1-2; D gene ambiguous. There are 14 residues in the CDR3. The V end lost 3 bases, the J end lost 2 bases, and 10 bases lay between the germline ends. Germline CDR1 reads LNHDA; CDR2 reads SQIVND (reference sequence). CDR3 coding DNA: TGTGCCAGTAGTATGAGGGCAGGAAACTATGGCTACACCTTC. Amino acid sequence: CASSMRAGNYGYTF.

The CDR3 bases are TGTGCCAGCACACCGAGCAGGAGGAGTGAAAAACTGTTTTTT. Amino acid sequence: CASTPSRRSEKLFF. V and J are TRBV2 and TRBJ1-4; D uncertain. Germline V CDR1 and CDR2: SNHLY, FYNNEI. The CDR3 runs 14 residues. Trimming removed 7 bases from V and 7 bases from J, with 16 bases in between.

This sequence joins TRBV9 and TRBJ1-4; D unclear. CDR3 size: 14 residues. Germline lookup yields CDR1 SGDLS and CDR2 YYNGEE. V gave up 0 bases and J gave up 1 base, with 4 bases separating them. The CDR3 DNA reads as TGTGCCAGCAGCGTAGATCAAACTAATGAAAAACTGTTTTTT. The encoded protein is CASSVDQTNEKLFF.

The chain joins TRBV19 to TRBJ2-5; 9 nucleotides match TRBD1. The CDR3 is made up of 15 amino acids. Germline CDR1 and CDR2: LNHDA and SQIVND (reference sequence). With 2 bases clipped from V and 2 bases from J, the junction kept 3 bases outside the gene matches. The chain's CDR3 is CASSIRDRDQETQYF. For the CDR3, the DNA is TGTGCCAGTAGTATAAGGGACAGGGATCAAGAGACCCAGTACTTC.

The chain has TRBV6-5 and TRBJ2-7; D remains ambiguous. The V gene's germline CDR1 is MNHEY and CDR2 SVGAGI. CDR3 length equals 14 residues. The germline V and J ends were trimmed by 0 bases and 2 bases, with 8 bases remaining between them. Here the CDR3 reads CASSYSTQAYEQYF. CDR3 bases: TGTGCCAGCAGTTACTCTACCCAGGCCTACGAGCAGTACTTC.

The chain is built from TRBV7-9 and TRBJ2-3, with D possibly TRBD2 on 5 matching bases. The germline V gene encodes CDR1 SEHNR and CDR2 FQNEAQ (reference sequence). V was pared by 5 bases and J by 2 bases, with 17 bases between. CDR3 length equals 16 residues. The CDR3 is CASSPPGSEITDTQYF. The DNA of the CDR3 is TGTGCCAGCAGCCCCCCGGGTAGCGAAATCACAGATACGCAGTATTTT.